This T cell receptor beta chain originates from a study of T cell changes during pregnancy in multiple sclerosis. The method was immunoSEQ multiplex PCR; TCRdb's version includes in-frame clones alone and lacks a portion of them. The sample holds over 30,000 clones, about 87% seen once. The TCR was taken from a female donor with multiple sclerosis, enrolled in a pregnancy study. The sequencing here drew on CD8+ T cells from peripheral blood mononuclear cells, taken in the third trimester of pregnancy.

The CDR3 nucleotides read TGTGCCAGCAGTGCGACTAGCGGGGGCAATGAGCAGTTCTTC. It encodes CASSATSGGNEQFF. This chain uses TRBV6-4 with TRBJ2-1, with 12 bases lining up with TRBD2. J lost 6 bases, V lost 4 bases, and 1 base had no gene match. The germline CDR1 and CDR2 sequences are MRHNA and SNTAGT. The CDR3 is 14 amino acids.